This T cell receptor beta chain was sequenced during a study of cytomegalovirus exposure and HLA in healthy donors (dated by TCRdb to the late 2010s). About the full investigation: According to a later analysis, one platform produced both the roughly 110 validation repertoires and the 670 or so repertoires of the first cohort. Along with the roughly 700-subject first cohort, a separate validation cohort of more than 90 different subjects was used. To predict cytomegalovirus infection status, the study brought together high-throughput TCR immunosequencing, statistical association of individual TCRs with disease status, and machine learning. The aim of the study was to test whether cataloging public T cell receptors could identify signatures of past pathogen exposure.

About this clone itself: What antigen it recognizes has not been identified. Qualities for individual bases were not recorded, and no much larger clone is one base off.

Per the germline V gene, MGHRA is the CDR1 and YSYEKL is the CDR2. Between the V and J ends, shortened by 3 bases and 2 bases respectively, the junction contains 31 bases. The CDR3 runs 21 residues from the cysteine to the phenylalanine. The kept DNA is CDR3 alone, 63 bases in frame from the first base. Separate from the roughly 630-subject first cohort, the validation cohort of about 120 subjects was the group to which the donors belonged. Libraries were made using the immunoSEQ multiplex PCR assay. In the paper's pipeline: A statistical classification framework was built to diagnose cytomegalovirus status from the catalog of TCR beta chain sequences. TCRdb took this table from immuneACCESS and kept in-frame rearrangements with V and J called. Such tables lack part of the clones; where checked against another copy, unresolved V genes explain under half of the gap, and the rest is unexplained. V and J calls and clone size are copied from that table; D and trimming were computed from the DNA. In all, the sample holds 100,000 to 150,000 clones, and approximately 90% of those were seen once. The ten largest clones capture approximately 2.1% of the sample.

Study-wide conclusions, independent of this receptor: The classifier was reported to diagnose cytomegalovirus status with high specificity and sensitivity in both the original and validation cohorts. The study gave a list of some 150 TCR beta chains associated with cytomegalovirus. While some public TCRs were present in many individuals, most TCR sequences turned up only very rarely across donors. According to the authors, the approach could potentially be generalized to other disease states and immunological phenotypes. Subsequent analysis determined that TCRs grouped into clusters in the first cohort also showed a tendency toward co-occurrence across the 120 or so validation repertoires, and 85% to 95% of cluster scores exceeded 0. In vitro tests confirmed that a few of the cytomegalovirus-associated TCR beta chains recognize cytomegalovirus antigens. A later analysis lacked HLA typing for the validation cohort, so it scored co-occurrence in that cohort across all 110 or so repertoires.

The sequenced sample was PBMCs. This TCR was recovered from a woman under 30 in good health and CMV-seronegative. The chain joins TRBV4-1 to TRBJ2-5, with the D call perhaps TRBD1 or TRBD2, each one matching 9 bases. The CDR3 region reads CASSQPRTGALASGEQETQYF. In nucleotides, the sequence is TGCGCCAGCAGCCAGCCACGGACAGGGGCGTTGGCTAGCGGGGAACAAGAGACCCAGTACTTC.